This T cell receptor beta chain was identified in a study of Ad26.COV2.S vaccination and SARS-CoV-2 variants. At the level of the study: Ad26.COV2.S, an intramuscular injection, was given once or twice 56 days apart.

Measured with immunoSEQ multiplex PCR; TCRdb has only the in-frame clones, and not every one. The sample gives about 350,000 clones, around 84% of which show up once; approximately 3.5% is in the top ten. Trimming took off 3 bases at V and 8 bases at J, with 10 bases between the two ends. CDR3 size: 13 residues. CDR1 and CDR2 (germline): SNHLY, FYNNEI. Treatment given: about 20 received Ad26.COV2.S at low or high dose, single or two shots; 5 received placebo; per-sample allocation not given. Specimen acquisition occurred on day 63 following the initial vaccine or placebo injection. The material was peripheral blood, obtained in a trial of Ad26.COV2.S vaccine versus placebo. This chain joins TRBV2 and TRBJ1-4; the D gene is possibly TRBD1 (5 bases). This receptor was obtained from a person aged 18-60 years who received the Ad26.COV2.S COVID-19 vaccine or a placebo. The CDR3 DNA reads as TGTGCCAGCAGTGATCAGGGCATAGAAAAACTGTTTTTT. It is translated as CASSDQGIEKLFF.